Each of the 21 T cell receptor beta chains below was sequenced from the same sample in a study of blood T cell repertoires in COVID-19. TCRdb keeps only in-frame clones here, not all; method: immunoSEQ multiplex PCR. This table holds hundreds of thousands of clones, roughly 90% found once. The specimen sequenced was PBMCs or T cells enriched from blood (not recorded which). These receptors were taken from a woman between 45 and 65 years old who had recovered from COVID-19.

For this clone: The same CDR3 arises from other DNA sequences in this sample as well. The chain couples TRBV4-2 to TRBJ1-3; D is ambiguous. The CDR3 covers 15 residues. V was clipped by 0 bases and J by 0 bases, with 6 bases between them. Per germline, CDR1 LGHNA and CDR2 YNFKEQ. DNA of the CDR3: TGTGCCAGCAGCCAAGATCGGGTCTCTGGAAACACCATATATTTT. It translates to CASSQDRVSGNTIYF.

The chain employs TRBV28 and TRBJ2-2; D not resolved. Germline lookup yields CDR1 MDHEN and CDR2 SYDVKM. V lost 0 bases to trimming and J lost 0 bases, with 8 bases between them. The CDR3 is 16 residues long. CDR3 sequence reads: CASSLWGTANTGELFF. The CDR3, as DNA: TGTGCCAGCAGTTTATGGGGCACTGCGAACACCGGGGAGCTGTTTTTT.

The J gene is TRBJ2-1, the V gene TRBV10-2; TRBD2 aligns across 9 bases. The CDR3 is 12 amino acids. In germline, CDR1 is WSHSY, CDR2 SAAADI. J was trimmed by 10 bases and V by 4 bases; bases with no gene match: 2. The CDR3, as DNA: TGCGCCAGCAGTGTGGCGGGGGGGGAGCAGTTCTTC. The encoded protein is CASSVAGGEQFF.

The CDR3 region has the DNA TGTGCCAGCAGCCCCCGAGACAGGTACTCCTACGAGCAGTACTTC. Its protein is CASSPRDRYSYEQYF. The chain recombines TRBV21-1 with TRBJ2-7; no DNA check was done on the table's D call, TRBD1. TRBV21-1 is recorded as a pseudogene. This CDR3 has 15 residues.

The rearrangement joins TRBV29-1 to TRBJ1-2; 8 positions match TRBD1. This CDR3 spans 15 amino acids. The V segment lost 5 bases and the J segment 4 bases; nucleotides outside the gene matches: 12. Germline values: CDR1 SQVTM, CDR2 ANQGSEA. The CDR3 loop reads CSVNGAGTGLYGYTF. The CDR3, as DNA: TGCAGCGTTAATGGCGCAGGGACAGGACTCTATGGCTACACCTTC.

V and J are TRBV28 and TRBJ1-2; possible D gene TRBD1, 6 bases. This CDR3 region has 14 residues. Trimming removed 8 bases at V and 2 bases at J, with 15 bases between. CDR1 is MDHEN and CDR2 is SYDVKM in the germline V gene. The CDR3 reads CASGGWQGNYGYTF. CDR3 nucleotide sequence: TGTGCCAGCGGAGGTTGGCAGGGGAACTATGGCTACACCTTC.

The CDR3 nucleotides read TGTGCCAGCTCACCGCAAACAGGGTCGAACAACGAAAAACTGTTTTTT. Protein product: CASSPQTGSNNEKLFF. The genes are TRBV18 and TRBJ1-4, with D possibly TRBD1 on 6 matching bases. The CDR3 has 16 amino acids. Germline assignment: CDR1 KGHSH and CDR2 LQKENI. V dropped 3 bases and J dropped 8 bases, with 19 bases sitting between them.

The rearrangement uses TRBV29-1 and TRBJ1-2, with 7 bases lining up with TRBD1. Trimming removed 6 bases from V and 10 bases from J; junction bases left unmatched: 8. This CDR3 has 11 amino acids. CDR1 and CDR2 from the germline V gene are SQVTM and ANQGSEA. The CDR3 spells CSVVWTGFYTF. CDR3 DNA sequence: TGCAGCGTGGTCTGGACAGGATTCTACACCTTC.

This chain connects TRBV4-3 to TRBJ2-2, with 9 bases that match TRBD2. The germline CDR1 and CDR2 sequences are LGHNA and YSLEER. The CDR3 covers 16 residues. V shed 4 bases, J shed 2 bases, and the junction held 5 bases outside the gene matches. The CDR3 here is CASSPLAGLNTGELFF. CDR3 nucleotide sequence: TGCGCCAGCAGCCCCCTAGCGGGGCTCAACACCGGGGAGCTGTTTTTT.

The chain employs TRBV7-9 and TRBJ1-3, with D perhaps matching TRBD1 (6 bases). The CDR3 is 16 amino acids. Germline V gene lookup returns CDR1 SEHNR and CDR2 FQNEAQ (reference sequence). V lost 5 bases and J 0 bases, leaving 14 bases between the germline ends. The CDR3 loop is CASSPGQPLSGNTIYF. DNA of the CDR3: TGTGCCAGCAGCCCCGGACAGCCGCTCTCTGGAAACACCATATATTTT.

J is TRBJ2-1 and V is TRBV7-2, with 9 bases aligning to TRBD2. CDR1 and CDR2 from the germline V gene are SGHTA and FQGNSA. The CDR3 totals 15 residues. The J segment lost 4 bases and the V segment lost 1 base, leaving 2 bases of the junction unmatched. CDR3 sequence: CASSLGLAEYNEQFF. For the CDR3, the DNA is TGTGCCAGCAGCTTAGGACTAGCGGAATACAATGAGCAGTTCTTC.

The chain employs TRBV28 and TRBJ2-7; TRBD2 matches at 8 bases. J gave up 4 bases and V 4 bases, and 21 bases lay outside the gene matches. This CDR3 spans 19 amino acids. Germline V gene data show CDR1 as MDHEN and CDR2 as SYDVKM. CDR3 nucleotide sequence: TGTGCCAGCAGTTCCCCACGTGATAGCGGGAATTCAAAACGGTACGAGCAGTACTTC. Amino acid sequence: CASSSPRDSGNSKRYEQYF.

The rearrangement joins TRBV5-1 to TRBJ2-3; D possibly corresponds to TRBD2 (6 bases). The CDR3 has 15 amino acids. Trimming removed 4 bases from V and 1 base from J, with 13 bases in between. Germline assignment: CDR1 SGHRS and CDR2 YFSETQ. DNA for the CDR3: TGCGCCAGCAGCGGAGGGACTGGCCGCACAGATACGCAGTATTTT. It specifies CASSGGTGRTDTQYF.

The chain carries TRBV11-3 and TRBJ2-5; 7 positions agree with TRBD2. The V gene end was trimmed by 1 base and the J gene end by 5 bases; junction bases not matched to a gene: 16. The CDR3 totals 18 residues. Germline assignment: CDR1 SGHNT and CDR2 YENEEA. DNA of the CDR3: TGTGCCAGCAGCTTAGGCTTTCTAGCCTGGGAGGGAGGGGAGACCCAGTACTTC. It translates to CASSLGFLAWEGGETQYF. Variable domain in full (rest from reference TRBV11-3 and TRBJ2-5): EAGVVQSPRYKIIEKKQPVAFWCNPISGHNTLYWYLQNLGQGPELLIRYENEEAVDDSQLPKDRFSAERLKGVDSTLKIQPAELGDSAVYLCASSLGFLAWEGGETQYFGPGTRLLVL.

This chain uses TRBV7-2 with TRBJ1-6; D uncertain. Germline CDR1 SGHTA, CDR2 FQGNSA. V lost 5 bases, J lost 7 bases, and 21 bases lay in between. This CDR3 spans 17 amino acids. The CDR3 nucleotides are TGTGCCAGCAGCCGGAGCGGATTTCAGGATTACAATTCACCCCTCCACTTT. It codes for CASSRSGFQDYNSPLHF.

This rearrangement joins TRBV5-1 to TRBJ2-7; 7 positions agree with TRBD2. There are 14 residues in the CDR3. Germline assignment: CDR1 SGHRS and CDR2 YFSETQ. J lost 4 bases, V lost 3 bases, and 7 bases had no gene match. Here the CDR3 DNA reads TGCGCCAGCAGCTCTGGACTAGGGCCATACGAGCAGTACTTC. Translation: CASSSGLGPYEQYF.

J is TRBJ2-1 and V is TRBV5-1; 10 positions agree with TRBD1. Germline V gives CDR1 SGHRS, CDR2 YFSETQ. With 5 bases clipped from V and 10 bases from J, the junction kept 9 bases outside the gene matches. There are 14 residues in the CDR3. CDR3 residues: CASSSGQGRGEQFF. The CDR3 region has the DNA TGCGCCAGCAGTTCGGGACAGGGGCGCGGGGAGCAGTTCTTC.

The chain combines TRBV4-3 with TRBJ2-5; 11 bases are shared with TRBD2. From germline, CDR1 is LGHNA and CDR2 YSLEER. J gave up 4 bases and V 2 bases, and 12 bases lay outside the gene matches. The CDR3 is made up of 18 amino acids. The CDR3 sequence: CASSQNPSRLAGGETQYF. CDR3 in DNA: TGCGCCAGCAGCCAAAACCCCTCCAGGCTAGCGGGAGGAGAGACCCAGTACTTC.

The chain carries TRBV6-6 and TRBJ1-2; 9 bases agree with TRBD1. Trimming removed 5 bases from V and 2 bases from J; junction bases left unmatched: 3. The CDR3 totals 14 residues. Germline V gene sequence: CDR1 MNHNY, CDR2 SVGAGI (reference sequence). The CDR3 DNA reads TGTGCCAGCAGTAAAGGGACAGGGAACTATGGCTACACCTTC. It yields the protein CASSKGTGNYGYTF.

The chain recombines TRBV28 with TRBJ2-3, with 13 nucleotides matching TRBD2. CDR3 size: 19 residues. J lost 1 base, V lost 5 bases, and 12 bases had no gene match. Germline V gives CDR1 MDHEN, CDR2 SYDVKM. Here the CDR3 reads CASSNTKSGLAGRTDTQYF. In DNA, the CDR3 is TGTGCCAGCAGTAATACGAAGTCGGGACTAGCGGGGCGCACAGATACGCAGTATTTT.

The CDR3 spells CASSIRREALGEQYF. In DNA form, the CDR3 reads TGTGCCAGTAGTATACGGCGGGAGGCCCTCGGGGAGCAGTACTTC. This chain joins TRBV19 and TRBJ2-7, with 8 bases aligning to TRBD2. Germline values: CDR1 LNHDA, CDR2 SQIVND (reference sequence). Unmatched junction bases numbered 10, after V lost 2 bases and J lost 7 bases. The length of the CDR3 is 15 residues.